Detailed here is one TCR beta chain. Its antigen is unknown. CDR1 is MDHEN and CDR2 is SYDVKM in the germline V gene. The CDR3 consists of 16 residues. The V and J ends lost 5 bases and 4 bases, in that order; junction bases with no gene match: 6. The sample originates from a study of T cell responses to AZD1222 COVID-19 vaccine. The repertoire was sequenced with immunoSEQ multiplex PCR; TCRdb's copy has only in-frame clones and lacks some. The table lists some 150,000 clones, approximately 92% of them singletons. Study-level results: Vaccination with two AZD1222 doses was followed by a rise in Spike-specific TCR breadth and depth. Donors skewed white British and female; clonal diversity was possibly underestimated.

The chain carries TRBV28 and TRBJ2-2; 11 bases are a match to TRBD2. The source of this sequence is an adult who received the AZD1222 COVID-19 vaccine. Material: peripheral blood, obtained 28 days after the second AZD1222 dose. Here the CDR3 DNA reads TGTGCCAGCAGTAGAGTAGCGGGAGGGCCCACCGGGGAGCTGTTTTTT. This encodes CASSRVAGGPTGELFF.